This T cell receptor beta chain was observed in a study of cytomegalovirus exposure and HLA in healthy donors. Amplification used 60 Vbeta primers and 13 Jbeta primers. The repertoire was sequenced with immunoSEQ multiplex PCR; TCRdb's copy has only in-frame clones and lacks some. The repertoire consists of around 200,000 clones, with about 77% occurring once and the leading ten covering more than 4%. Germline lookup yields CDR1 MDHEN and CDR2 SYDVKM. The CDR3 is 14 amino acids. V lost 6 bases and J 6 bases, leaving 14 bases between the germline ends. The specimen was PBMCs. This receptor was obtained from a man aged 25-45 years in good health and CMV-seropositive. The chain links TRBV28 to TRBJ2-2, with a weak D call TRBD2 (6 bases). The CDR3 sequence: CASRLGTLPGELFF. The CDR3 DNA is TGTGCCAGCAGGCTCGGGACTCTTCCCGGGGAGCTGTTTTTT.